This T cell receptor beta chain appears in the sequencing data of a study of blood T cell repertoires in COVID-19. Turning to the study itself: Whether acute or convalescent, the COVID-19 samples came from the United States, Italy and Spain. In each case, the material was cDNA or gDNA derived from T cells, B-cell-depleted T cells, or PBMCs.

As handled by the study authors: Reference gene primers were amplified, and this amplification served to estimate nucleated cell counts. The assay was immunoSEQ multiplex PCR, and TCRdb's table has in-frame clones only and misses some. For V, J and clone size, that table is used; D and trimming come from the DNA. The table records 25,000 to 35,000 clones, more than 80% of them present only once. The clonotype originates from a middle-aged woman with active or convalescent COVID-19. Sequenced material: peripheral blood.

CDR3 sequence (DNA): TGTGCCAGCAGCTTAGCGGACAGGCGAGAGACCCAGTACTTC. Protein sequence: CASSLADRRETQYF. This chain links TRBV7-9 with TRBJ2-5; 7 nucleotides agree with TRBD1. V trimming: 0 bases; J trimming: 4 bases; junction bases outside the gene matches: 2. The CDR3 covers 14 residues. The germline CDR1 and CDR2 sequences are SEHNR and FQNEAQ (reference sequence).